These T cell receptor beta chains were read from a single sample in a study of CD8 T cells in Susac syndrome. TCRdb reanalysed the immunoSEQ multiplex PCR reads using MiXCR and keeps one entry per CDR3 protein. Of about 430,000 distinct CDR3 sequences in the sample, around 85% were seen once. Sequencing was carried out using CD8+ T cells from PBMCs. These receptors came from a human donor with multiple sclerosis. The CDR3 runs from the conserved cysteine through the conserved F or W. The D gene is left open where the match is weak. Clone sizes are given selectively: once, few, many, or a class where the clone is expanded.

V: TRBV7-9
J: TRBJ1-1
size: .
D: .
CDR3: CASSLVGSGEAFF
DNA: TGTGCCAGCAGCTTAGTAGGGTCGGGTGAAGCTTTCTTT

V: TRBV11-2
J: TRBJ2-7
size: .
D: .
CDR3: CASSLVPLTYEQYF
DNA: TGTGCCAGCAGCTTAGTCCCTTTGACTTACGAGCAGTACTTC

V: TRBV27
J: TRBJ2-3
size: .
D: TRBD2
CDR3: CASSPSGYTDTQYF
DNA: TGTGCCAGCAGTCCTAGCGGCTACACAGATACGCAGTATTTT

V: TRBV4-2
J: TRBJ1-2
size: .
D: TRBD1
CDR3: CASSQDRTGSTYGYTF
DNA: TGTGCCAGCAGCCAAGATAGGACAGGATCTACCTATGGCTACACCTTC

V: TRBV6-4
J: TRBJ2-1
size: once
D: TRBD2
CDR3: CASSESGGWDEQFF
DNA: TGTGCCAGCAGTGAAAGCGGGGGATGGGATGAGCAGTTCTTC

V: TRBV27
J: TRBJ1-2
size: .
D: .
CDR3: CASSVIGGDGYTF
DNA: TGTGCCAGCAGTGTCATCGGGGGAGACGGCTACACCTTC

V: TRBV4-1
J: TRBJ2-7
size: .
D: TRBD2
CDR3: CASSITSAEPYEQYF
DNA: TGCGCCAGCAGTATAACTAGCGCCGAACCCTACGAGCAGTACTTC

V: TRBV28
J: TRBJ2-5
size: .
D: TRBD2
CDR3: CASSPGLAGVQETQYF
DNA: TGTGCCAGCAGTCCGGGACTAGCGGGCGTCCAAGAGACCCAGTACTTC

V: TRBV20-1
J: TRBJ2-7
size: .
D: TRBD1
CDR3: CSASAGGSPYEQYF
DNA: TGCAGTGCTAGCGCAGGGGGTTCCCCCTACGAGCAGTACTTC

V: TRBV19
J: TRBJ2-1
size: .
D: .
CDR3: CACSICEFGYNEQFF
DNA: TGTGCCTGTAGTATCTGCGAGTTCGGCTACAATGAGCAGTTCTTC

V: TRBV6-5
J: TRBJ2-5
size: .
D: TRBD1
CDR3: CASSSLDRGETQYF
DNA: TGTGCCAGCAGTTCCTTAGACAGGGGAGAGACCCAGTACTTC

V: TRBV30
J: TRBJ1-1
size: .
D: .
CDR3: CAWSAEPETMNTEAFF
DNA: TGTGCCTGGAGTGCCGAACCAGAAACGATGAACACTGAAGCTTTCTTT

V: TRBV6-4
J: TRBJ2-2
size: .
D: TRBD2
CDR3: CASSDGLAGAPGELFF
DNA: TGTGCCAGCAGTGACGGACTAGCGGGAGCTCCCGGGGAGCTGTTTTTT

V: TRBV4-1
J: TRBJ2-3
size: .
D: TRBD2
CDR3: CASSQTTLGGGPPDTQYF
DNA: TGCGCCAGCAGCCAAACCACCCTTGGCGGGGGACCCCCAGATACGCAGTATTTT

V: TRBV5-6
J: TRBJ2-7
size: .
D: TRBD1
CDR3: CASSWGAGTGAYEQYF
DNA: TGTGCCAGCAGCTGGGGGGCCGGGACAGGGGCCTACGAGCAGTACTTC

V: TRBV5-1
J: TRBJ1-4
size: .
D: TRBD1
CDR3: CASSDGTGGVKLFF
DNA: TGCGCCAGCAGCGACGGGACAGGGGGCGTAAAACTGTTTTTT

V: TRBV27
J: TRBJ2-7
size: .
D: .
CDR3: CASSFSKGTYEQYF
DNA: TGTGCCAGCAGTTTTAGTAAAGGAACCTACGAGCAGTACTTC

V: TRBV4-1
J: TRBJ2-7
size: .
D: TRBD2
CDR3: CASSREAGGPPGEQYF
DNA: TGCGCCAGCAGCCGAGAAGCGGGAGGGCCTCCTGGCGAGCAGTACTTC

V: TRBV4-2
J: TRBJ1-5
size: .
D: .
CDR3: CASSQGIQVPSQPQHF
DNA: TGTGCCAGCAGCCAAGGCATACAGGTTCCGAGCCAGCCCCAGCATTTT

V: TRBV24-1
J: TRBJ2-2
size: .
D: .
CDR3: CATPVATGELFF
DNA: TGTGCCACACCAGTGGCGACCGGGGAGCTGTTTTTT

V: TRBV7-9
J: TRBJ2-1
size: .
D: .
CDR3: CASSLQDINEQFF
DNA: TGTGCCAGCAGCTTACAGGACATCAATGAGCAGTTCTTC

V: TRBV28
J: TRBJ2-7
size: .
D: .
CDR3: CASSFWGRNYEQYF
DNA: TGTGCCAGCAGTTTTTGGGGCAGGAACTACGAGCAGTACTTC

V: TRBV27
J: TRBJ2-3
size: .
D: .
CDR3: CATASGGDTQYF
DNA: TGTGCCACCGCTTCCGGGGGAGATACGCAGTATTTT

V: TRBV12-3/TRBV12-4
J: TRBJ1-1
size: .
D: .
CDR3: CASTYTGGRKNTEAFF
DNA: TGTGCCAGCACCTACACAGGTGGCAGAAAAAACACTGAAGCTTTCTTT

V: TRBV7-9
J: TRBJ2-1
size: few
D: TRBD2
CDR3: CASSSTTGTSGGTYNEQFF
DNA: TGTGCCAGCAGCTCGACGACCGGGACTAGCGGGGGTACCTACAATGAGCAGTTCTTC

V: TRBV12-3/TRBV12-4
J: TRBJ2-7
size: .
D: .
CDR3: CASSSPRDSTYEQYF
DNA: TGTGCCAGCAGCTCCCCAAGGGACTCCACCTACGAGCAGTACTTC

V: TRBV30
J: TRBJ2-1
size: .
D: .
CDR3: CAWRGINYNEQFF
DNA: TGTGCCTGGAGGGGTATTAACTACAATGAGCAGTTCTTC

V: TRBV30
J: TRBJ2-7
size: .
D: .
CDR3: CACTTTGQEQYF
DNA: TGTGCCTGCACTACTACAGGTCAAGAGCAGTACTTC

V: TRBV4-1
J: TRBJ2-7
size: .
D: .
CDR3: CASSQVQGDEQYF
DNA: TGCGCCAGCAGCCAAGTACAGGGTGACGAGCAGTACTTC

V: TRBV20-1
J: TRBJ1-1
size: once
D: .
CDR3: CSASSARVTEAFF
DNA: TGCAGTGCTTCAAGTGCCAGGGTCACTGAAGCTTTCTTT

V: TRBV24-1
J: TRBJ2-3
size: .
D: .
CDR3: CATSDAYLDRKYF
DNA: TGTGCCACCAGTGATGCCTATCTGGACAGAAAGTATTTT

V: TRBV15
J: TRBJ1-5
size: .
D: .
CDR3: CATSRDLESQPQHF
DNA: TGTGCCACCAGCAGAGATCTGGAGAGTCAGCCCCAGCATTTT

V: TRBV15
J: TRBJ2-7
size: few
D: .
CDR3: CATSRGYEQYF
DNA: TGTGCCACCAGCAGGGGGTACGAGCAGTACTTC

V: TRBV11-2
J: TRBJ1-2
size: .
D: .
CDR3: CASSLDPNYGYTF
DNA: TGTGCCAGCAGTTTAGATCCAAACTATGGCTACACCTTC

V: TRBV12-5
J: TRBJ2-2
size: .
D: TRBD1
CDR3: CASGFTGGQSNTGELFF
DNA: TGTGCTAGTGGTTTCACAGGGGGTCAATCGAACACCGGGGAGCTGTTTTTT

V: TRBV28
J: TRBJ1-2
size: .
D: TRBD1
CDR3: CASSTNTGDRFYGYTF
DNA: TGTGCCAGCAGTACTAACACAGGGGACAGATTCTATGGCTACACCTTC

V: TRBV30
J: TRBJ2-7
size: .
D: .
CDR3: CAWSVPSYEQYF
DNA: TGTGCCTGGAGTGTACCCAGCTACGAGCAGTACTTC

V: TRBV19
J: TRBJ1-5
size: .
D: .
CDR3: CASSRDRKDQPQHF
DNA: TGTGCCAGTAGCCGGGACCGCAAGGATCAGCCCCAGCATTTT

V: TRBV19
J: TRBJ1-1
size: few
D: .
CDR3: CASSIFGDTEAFF
DNA: TGTGCCAGTAGTATTTTTGGGGACACTGAAGCTTTCTTT

V: TRBV29-1
J: TRBJ2-2
size: .
D: .
CDR3: CSVDTGSGELFF
DNA: TGCAGCGTTGATACGGGGTCCGGGGAGCTGTTTTTT

V: TRBV5-8
J: TRBJ2-2
size: .
D: .
CDR3: CASSFLPKPNTGELFF
DNA: TGTGCCAGCAGCTTTTTACCCAAACCGAACACCGGGGAGCTGTTTTTT

V: TRBV12-5
J: TRBJ2-1
size: once
D: TRBD1
CDR3: CASGWGLGDRATTYNEQFF
DNA: TGTGCTAGTGGTTGGGGTTTAGGGGACAGGGCTACTACCTACAATGAGCAGTTCTTC

V: TRBV7-9
J: TRBJ2-7
size: .
D: .
CDR3: CASSFPADYEQYF
DNA: TGTGCCAGCAGCTTTCCAGCGGACTACGAGCAGTACTTC

V: TRBV12-3/TRBV12-4
J: TRBJ2-5
size: once
D: .
CDR3: CASSSWDQETQYF
DNA: TGTGCCAGCAGTTCCTGGGACCAAGAGACCCAGTACTTC